These 27 T cell receptor beta chains came from one sample sequenced in a study of cytomegalovirus exposure and HLA in healthy donors. PCR primers comprised 60 Vbeta and 13 Jbeta primers. The protocol was immunoSEQ multiplex PCR, while the TCRdb copy is restricted to in-frame clones and leaves out a portion. The table records around 200,000 clones, roughly 80% of them present only once. The sequenced sample was PBMCs. The receptors shown here come from a man aged 45 to 65 in good health and CMV-seronegative.

This clone has only a few counts. The chain couples TRBV7-8 to TRBJ2-1; 10 bases line up with TRBD2. Trimming at V came to 1 base and at J to 8 bases, leaving 5 bases not matched to a gene. This CDR3 contains 15 residues. Germline V lookup: CDR1 SGHVS, CDR2 FQNEAQ. This chain's CDR3 is CASSLGSGRADEQFF. For the CDR3, the DNA is TGTGCCAGCAGCTTAGGGAGCGGGAGGGCTGATGAGCAGTTCTTC.

Points on this clone: Other DNA sequences from this sample encode an identical CDR3 as well. V usage is TRBV5-1 and J usage is TRBJ2-7; 10 bases map to TRBD2. CDR3 length equals 19 residues. CDR1 is SGHRS, CDR2 YFSETQ, per germline. The V and J ends lost 0 bases and 1 base, in that order; junction bases with no gene match: 13. CDR3 loop: CASSLGPGLAGDTSYEQYF. The CDR3 DNA is TGCGCCAGCAGCTTGGGTCCAGGGCTAGCGGGAGACACGTCCTACGAGCAGTACTTC.

The chain joins TRBV19 to TRBJ1-1, with a tentative D call TRBD1 (6 bases). V dropped 6 bases and J dropped 4 bases, with 15 bases sitting between them. CDR1 and CDR2 (germline): LNHDA, SQIVND (reference sequence). The CDR3 is made up of 14 amino acids. CDR3 coding DNA: TGTGCCAGTAGGCTACAGGGCGGGGGCACTGAAGCTTTCTTT. Translation: CASRLQGGGTEAFF.

This chain uses TRBV6-6 with TRBJ2-5; TRBD2 agrees at 7 bases. The CDR3 totals 13 residues. Trimming took 8 bases from V and 5 from J; bases not matched to a gene: 8. In germline, CDR1 is MNHNY, CDR2 SVGAGI (reference sequence). CDR3 sequence reads: CASRRLAAETQYF. CDR3 DNA: TGTGCCAGCCGACGGCTAGCGGCGGAGACCCAGTACTTC.

This chain links TRBV19 with TRBJ1-5; D is undetermined. Trimming stripped 3 bases from V and 1 base from J, with 10 bases between. The CDR3 extends over 15 amino acids. Germline values: CDR1 LNHDA, CDR2 SQIVND (reference sequence). The CDR3 sequence is CASSMKVGSNQPQHF. CDR3 nucleotides: TGTGCCAGTAGTATGAAGGTCGGGAGCAATCAGCCCCAGCATTTT.

The V and J genes are TRBV19 and TRBJ2-7; D might be TRBD2 (6 bases). The CDR3 has 14 amino acids. CDR1 and CDR2 (germline): LNHDA, SQIVND (reference sequence). Trimming removed 5 bases from V and 2 bases from J, with 13 bases in between. CDR3 sequence: CASSGGTAAYEQYF. In nucleotides, the CDR3 is TGTGCCAGTAGTGGGGGGACGGCCGCCTACGAGCAGTACTTC.

This clone was observed a handful of times. The chain is built from TRBV7-2 and TRBJ2-3, with 10 bases matching TRBD1. V shed 5 bases, J shed 5 bases, and the junction held 7 bases outside the gene matches. Looked up from germline, CDR1 is SGHTA and CDR2 is FQGNSA. The CDR3 runs to 15 residues. The CDR3 bases are TGTGCCAGCAGCCCTCGACAGGGGGCGCGAGATACGCAGTATTTT. It is translated as CASSPRQGARDTQYF.

This rearrangement joins TRBV19 to TRBJ2-2, with 7 bases that match TRBD1. Germline lookup yields CDR1 LNHDA and CDR2 SQIVND (reference sequence). The CDR3 has 14 amino acids. V trimming: 5 bases; J trimming: 6 bases; junction bases outside the gene matches: 6. In DNA, the CDR3 is TGTGCCAGTAGTGTAGGGGGCGTCTCCGGGGAGCTGTTTTTT. This sequence encodes CASSVGGVSGELFF.

The chain has TRBV19 and TRBJ1-5, with 7 positions matching TRBD1. Unmatched junction bases numbered 9, after V lost 6 bases and J lost 4 bases. CDR1 and CDR2 from the germline V gene are LNHDA and SQIVND (reference sequence). This CDR3 region has 15 residues. The CDR3 DNA reads TGTGCCAGTAGACCGAACAGGGGACCAAATCAGCCCCAGCATTTT. It translates to CASRPNRGPNQPQHF. The full variable domain, rest sourced from reference TRBV19 and TRBJ1-5, is DGGITQSPKYLFRKEGQNVTLSCEQNLNHDAMYWYRQDPGQGLRLIYYSQIVNDFQKGDIAEGYSVSREKKESFPLTVTSAQKNPTAFYLCASRPNRGPNQPQHFGDGTRLSIL.

J is TRBJ2-5 and V is TRBV11-2; maybe TRBD2 (6 bases). V dropped 1 base and J dropped 5 bases, with 14 bases sitting between them. Germline lookup yields CDR1 SGHAT and CDR2 FQNNGV. The CDR3 length is 15 residues. Here the CDR3 reads CASSLGTSKRETQYF. CDR3 in DNA: TGTGCCAGCAGCTTAGGTACTAGCAAACGGGAGACCCAGTACTTC.

J is TRBJ2-3 and V is TRBV9; 10 bases agree with TRBD2. With 0 bases clipped from V and 0 bases from J, the junction kept 7 bases outside the gene matches. CDR1 is SGDLS, CDR2 YYNGEE, per germline. The CDR3 is made up of 18 amino acids. The CDR3, as DNA: TGTGCCAGCAGCGTAGAGGTCCCTAGCGGGGGTAGCACAGATACGCAGTATTTT. Protein product: CASSVEVPSGGSTDTQYF.

The chain joins TRBV7-2 to TRBJ2-7; 8 nucleotides agree with TRBD1. This CDR3 region has 15 residues. V was clipped by 4 bases and J by 2 bases; unmatched bases: 7. Germline lookup yields CDR1 SGHTA and CDR2 FQGNSA. CDR3 nucleotides: TGTGCCAGCAGCTCCTGGACAGGGAGCCCCTACGAGCAGTACTTC. Translating gives CASSSWTGSPYEQYF.

This clone has more than one count but fewer than ten. The chain recombines TRBV7-9 with TRBJ2-3; D not resolved. CDR3 length: 14 residues. Germline CDR1 SEHNR, CDR2 FQNEAQ (reference sequence). Trimming cost V 4 bases and J 11 bases, with 19 bases left between them. CDR3 bases: TGTGCCAGCAGCTCAATGGGCTTAATAACTCAGCAGTATTTT. As protein: CASSSMGLITQQYF.

The J gene is TRBJ2-7, the V gene TRBV6-9, with 11 bases lining up with TRBD2. Germline CDR1 MNHGY, CDR2 SVAAGI. The CDR3 sequence is 15 residues long. The V and J ends lost 6 bases and 7 bases, in that order; junction bases with no gene match: 11. The CDR3: CASRPTSGSLREQYF. CDR3 nucleotides: TGTGCCAGCAGACCTACTAGCGGGAGTTTGCGGGAGCAGTACTTC.

This clone occurred once. The chain carries TRBV7-2 and TRBJ2-4; TRBD2 aligns across 8 bases. V lost 8 bases, J lost 1 base, and 13 bases stayed unmatched. The CDR3 loop spans 17 amino acids. Germline V gene sequence: CDR1 SGHTA, CDR2 FQGNSA. The DNA of the CDR3 is TGTGCCAGCTGCGCTTACGGGGGGGGCGCGGCCAAAAACATTCAGTACTTC. Its translation is CASCAYGGGAAKNIQYF.

This sequence joins TRBV4-1 and TRBJ1-4; D gene uncertain. In germline, CDR1 is MGHRA, CDR2 YSYEKL. The length of the CDR3 is 15 residues. V lost 0 bases and J lost 5, with 10 bases in between. The chain's CDR3 is CASSQDRRVNEKLFF. CDR3 sequence (DNA): TGCGCCAGCAGCCAAGATAGACGGGTCAATGAAAAACTGTTTTTT.

The chain recombines TRBV5-1 with TRBJ2-7, with TRBD1 identical over 10 bases. V shed 4 bases and J 5 bases; nucleotides not matched to a gene: 9. CDR3 length: 15 residues. Germline V gene data show CDR1 as SGHRS and CDR2 as YFSETQ. CDR3 nucleotides: TGCGCCAGCAGCCAGACCGGGACAGGGGTCCACGAGCAGTACTTC. Its translation: CASSQTGTGVHEQYF.

The chain has TRBV7-9 and TRBJ1-5; D is possibly TRBD1 (6 bases). There are 14 residues in the CDR3. V gave up 3 bases and J gave up 3 bases, with 9 bases separating them. Germline CDR1 reads SEHNR; CDR2 reads FQNEAQ (reference sequence). The CDR3 region is CASSFQGSNQPQHF. The CDR3 DNA follows: TGTGCCAGCAGCTTTCAGGGGTCCAATCAGCCCCAGCATTTT.

A single count supports this clone. The CDR3, as DNA: TGTGCCAGCAGTTCTAACCCGGGACAGGGGTCCCACGAGCAGTACTTC. Translated, it gives CASSSNPGQGSHEQYF. The chain couples TRBV28 to TRBJ2-7, with 10 bases identical to TRBD1. The germline CDR1 and CDR2 sequences are MDHEN and SYDVKM. CDR3 length: 16 amino acids. J lost 5 bases, V lost 4 bases, and 11 bases had no gene match.

The chain has TRBV7-2 and TRBJ2-7; 7 nucleotides line up with TRBD2. With 3 bases clipped from V and 0 bases from J, the junction kept 2 bases outside the gene matches. CDR3 length: 14 amino acids. CDR1 is SGHTA and CDR2 is FQGNSA in the germline V gene. The CDR3 loop is CASSFGGGSYEQYF. Here the CDR3 DNA reads TGTGCCAGCAGCTTTGGCGGGGGCTCCTACGAGCAGTACTTC.

The chain has TRBV7-2 and TRBJ2-4; the D gene is possibly TRBD2 (5 bases). The CDR3 loop spans 13 amino acids. The germline gives CDR1 SGHTA, CDR2 FQGNSA. V lost 1 base and J lost 11, with 12 bases in between. In DNA form, the CDR3 reads TGTGCCAGCAGCTTAGACAGCGGCACCTTTCAGTACTTC. Amino acid sequence: CASSLDSGTFQYF.

The rearrangement links TRBV19 to TRBJ2-1; perhaps TRBD1 as D (6 bases). CDR3 size: 13 residues. Trimming left V 5 bases short and J 6 bases short, with 11 bases between. Germline V lookup: CDR1 LNHDA, CDR2 SQIVND (reference sequence). The CDR3 protein is CASSDTGSNEQFF. CDR3 nucleotide sequence: TGTGCCAGTAGTGACACAGGGTCCAATGAGCAGTTCTTC.

This CDR3 is CASSLSGAIYEQYF. The CDR3 bases are TGTGCCAGCAGCTTGAGCGGGGCTATCTACGAGCAGTACTTC. The gene calls are TRBV5-4 and TRBJ2-7; 7 positions agree with TRBD2. Germline-derived CDR1 and CDR2 are SGHNT and YYREEE (reference sequence). V shed 1 base, J shed 3 bases, and the junction held 4 bases outside the gene matches. The CDR3 is 14 residues long.

This chain connects TRBV5-5 to TRBJ1-1; TRBD1 might be the D (5 bases). The CDR3 sequence is 15 residues long. Germline V gene data show CDR1 as SGHKS and CDR2 as YYEKEE (reference sequence). Trimming cost V 4 bases and J 0 bases, with 13 bases left between them. CDR3 region: CASSGPGLMNTEAFF. Here the CDR3 DNA reads TGTGCCAGCAGCGGTCCGGGACTAATGAACACTGAAGCTTTCTTT.

This chain joins TRBV15 and TRBJ2-3; perhaps TRBD2 as D (5 bases). The CDR3 covers 15 residues. With 4 bases removed from V and 0 bases from J, the gap between germline ends came to 11 bases. Germline V lookup: CDR1 LNHNV, CDR2 YYDKDF (reference sequence). The CDR3 region is CATSTAGGSTDTQYF. Here the CDR3 DNA reads TGTGCCACCAGCACGGCAGGAGGAAGCACAGATACGCAGTATTTT. The full variable domain, with the rest looked up from reference TRBV15 and TRBJ2-3, is DAMVIQNPRYQVTQFGKPVTLSCSQTLNHNVMYWYQQKSSQAPKLLFHYYDKDFNNEADTPDNFQSRRPNTSFCFLDIRSPGLGDTAMYLCATSTAGGSTDTQYFGPGTRLTVL.

V gene TRBV7-2 combines with J gene TRBJ2-7; weak D call: TRBD2 (5 bases). Germline lookup yields CDR1 SGHTA and CDR2 FQGNSA. V was shortened by 5 bases and J by 7 bases, with 15 bases between the two germline ends. This CDR3 contains 13 residues. The CDR3 nucleotides are TGTGCCAGCAGCCCGCGGGTGAGTGGGGAGCAGTACTTC. Its translation: CASSPRVSGEQYF.

J is TRBJ2-7 and V is TRBV19, with 7 bases that match TRBD1. V lost 6 bases to trimming and J lost 9 bases; unmatched junction nucleotides: 17. Germline values: CDR1 LNHDA, CDR2 SQIVND (reference sequence). This CDR3 has 15 residues. CDR3 DNA: TGTGCCAGTAGCGCAAGACCGACAGGGAGTGGAACGCAGTACTTC. Its protein product is CASSARPTGSGTQYF.